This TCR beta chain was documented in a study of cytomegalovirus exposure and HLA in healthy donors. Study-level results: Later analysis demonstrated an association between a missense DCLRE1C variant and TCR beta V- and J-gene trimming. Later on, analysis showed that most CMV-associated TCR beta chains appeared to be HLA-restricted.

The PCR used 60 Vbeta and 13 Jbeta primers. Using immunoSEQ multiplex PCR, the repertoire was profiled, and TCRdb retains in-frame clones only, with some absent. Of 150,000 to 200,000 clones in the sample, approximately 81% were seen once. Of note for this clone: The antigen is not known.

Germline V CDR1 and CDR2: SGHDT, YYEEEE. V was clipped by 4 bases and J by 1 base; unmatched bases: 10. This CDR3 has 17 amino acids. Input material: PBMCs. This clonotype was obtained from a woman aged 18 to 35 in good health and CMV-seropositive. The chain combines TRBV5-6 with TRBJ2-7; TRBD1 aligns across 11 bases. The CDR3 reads CASSARTGGADSYEQYF. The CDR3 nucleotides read TGTGCCAGCAGCGCTCGGACAGGGGGCGCCGATTCCTACGAGCAGTACTTC.